Below are 14 T cell receptor beta chains sequenced from a single sample in a study of early T cells in non-severe SARS-CoV-2 infection. TCRdb re-called the 5' RACE reads with MiXCR, one entry per CDR3 protein. The table includes about 76,000 distinct CDR3 sequences, over 9% detected once. The sequencing sample was made of whole blood. These receptors were taken from an adult who was a healthcare worker with PCR-confirmed SARS-CoV-2 infection or an uninfected control (not recorded which).

The genes are TRBV2 and TRBJ2-1; D is unclear. Trimming shortened V by 6 bases and J by 3 bases, and 9 bases separated the two germline ends. CDR1 and CDR2 from the germline V gene are SNHLY and FYNNEI. The length of the CDR3 is 13 residues. CDR3 sequence reads: CASRVSGYNEQFF. CDR3 DNA sequence: TGTGCCAGCAGGGTGTCCGGCTACAATGAGCAGTTCTTC.

This clonotype was seen only a few times. The chain combines TRBV4-1 with TRBJ2-2, with TRBD1 matching 8 bases. Germline loops: CDR1 MGHRA, CDR2 YSYEKL. The V segment lost 4 bases and the J segment 1 base; nucleotides outside the gene matches: 5. This CDR3 is built from 16 residues. The CDR3 bases are TGCGCCAGCAGCCTGGACAGGGAACAGAACACCGGGGAGCTGTTTTTT. The encoded protein is CASSLDREQNTGELFF.

The chain carries TRBV10-3 and TRBJ2-3; D gene uncertain. From germline, CDR1 is ENHRY and CDR2 SYGVKD. This CDR3 is built from 13 residues. Trimming pared 4 bases from V and 2 bases from J, leaving 7 bases between. The CDR3 loop reads CAISAAVTDTQYF. The CDR3 DNA is TGTGCCATCAGTGCCGCAGTCACAGATACGCAGTATTTT.

This clonotype was recorded many times. The chain couples TRBV12-3 or TRBV12-4 to TRBJ1-4; possible D gene TRBD1, 6 bases. The CDR3 consists of 16 residues. V lost 5 bases and J lost 5, with 18 bases in between. The chain's CDR3 is CASSHTRGAHNEKLFF. The CDR3 DNA is TGTGCCAGCAGTCACACCAGGGGCGCCCACAATGAAAAACTGTTTTTT.

This clonotype was seen ten or more times. The rearrangement uses TRBV7-2 and TRBJ2-7, with 7 bases identical to TRBD1. The V segment lost 5 bases and the J segment 2 bases; nucleotides outside the gene matches: 6. The germline V gene has CDR1 SGHTA and CDR2 FQGNSA. CDR3 length equals 14 residues. The CDR3 region has the DNA TGTGCCAGCAGCCCGAGACAGGGCACCTACGAGCAGTACTTC. Translation: CASSPRQGTYEQYF. Filled out from reference TRBV7-2 and TRBJ2-7, the complete variable domain reads GAGVSQSPSNKVTEKGKDVELRCDPISGHTALYWYRQSLGQGLEFLIYFQGNSAPDKSGLPSDRFSAERTGGSVSTLTIQRTQQEDSAVYLCASSPRQGTYEQYFGPGTRLTVT.

This clonotype came up a few times. The chain employs TRBV2 and TRBJ1-6; possibly TRBD1 for D (5 bases). Trimming removed 3 bases from V and 9 bases from J, with 15 bases in between. CDR1 SNHLY and CDR2 FYNNEI come from the germline V gene. The CDR3 covers 15 residues. CDR3 amino acids: CASSDQQGGGSPLHF. CDR3 nucleotides: TGTGCCAGCAGTGATCAGCAGGGTGGCGGTTCACCCCTCCACTTT.

This clonotype was seen ten or more times. This chain links TRBV4-2 with TRBJ2-3; the match to TRBD2 covers 10 bases. The germline gives CDR1 LGHNA, CDR2 YNFKEQ. After removal of 0 bases from V and 0 bases from J, the junction contained 3 bases not matched to a gene. The CDR3 contains 17 residues. This chain's CDR3 is CASSQDSGGSSTDTQYF. The CDR3 DNA reads as TGTGCCAGCAGCCAAGATAGCGGGGGGTCTAGCACAGATACGCAGTATTTT.

This clonotype showed up many times. The CDR3 coding sequence is TGTGCCAGCAGCTTACGTATCTCCAGCTCCTACAATGAGCAGTTCTTC. Amino acids: CASSLRISSSYNEQFF. The chain uses TRBV7-2 and TRBJ2-1; D remains ambiguous. The V gene's germline CDR1 is SGHTA and CDR2 FQGNSA. With 2 bases removed from V and 0 bases from J, the gap between germline ends came to 11 bases. The CDR3 totals 16 residues.

This clonotype occurred a few times. The chain has TRBV7-6 and TRBJ2-2; D not certain. Trimming stripped 0 bases from V and 6 bases from J, with 5 bases between. Germline CDR1 and CDR2: SGHVS and FNYEAQ. CDR3 length: 13 amino acids. The CDR3 DNA reads TGTGCCAGCAGCTTAGCACAGCCCGGGGAGCTGTTTTTT. This gives the protein CASSLAQPGELFF.

This clonotype was detected many times. J is TRBJ2-1 and V is TRBV15; maybe TRBD1 (5 bases). Germline V CDR1 and CDR2: LNHNV, YYDKDF (reference sequence). The V and J ends lost 0 bases and 8 bases respectively, with 14 bases between them. This CDR3 comprises 15 residues. In DNA form, the CDR3 reads TGTGCCACCAGCAGAGATAGGGGCAGGATAGATGAGCAGTTCTTC. This gives the protein CATSRDRGRIDEQFF. Full variable domain (rest looked up from reference TRBV15 and TRBJ2-1): DAMVIQNPRYQVTQFGKPVTLSCSQTLNHNVMYWYQQKSSQAPKLLFHYYDKDFNNEADTPDNFQSRRPNTSFCFLDIRSPGLGDTAMYLCATSRDRGRIDEQFFGPGTRLTVL.

The chain employs TRBV10-2 and TRBJ1-5, with D perhaps TRBD1 (5 bases). V lost 8 bases to trimming and J lost 3 bases, with 14 bases between them. Germline CDR1 and CDR2: WSHSY and SAAADI. The CDR3 is made up of 14 amino acids. The CDR3 protein is CASRGADLNQPQHF. DNA of the CDR3: TGCGCCAGCCGAGGGGCAGATCTCAATCAGCCCCAGCATTTT.

Many counts were recorded for this clonotype. The rearrangement uses TRBV29-1 and TRBJ2-2; 10 bases are a match to TRBD1. Germline V gives CDR1 SQVTM, CDR2 ANQGSEA. The CDR3 totals 13 residues. With 7 bases clipped from V and 8 bases from J, the junction kept 7 bases outside the gene matches. For the CDR3, the DNA is TGCAGCGCCTCAGACAGGGGGCGAGGGGAGCTGTTTTTT. Its translation is CSASDRGRGELFF.

This clonotype came up many times. V usage is TRBV20-1 and J usage is TRBJ1-1; no firm D call. CDR1 DFQATT and CDR2 SNEGSKA come from the germline V gene (reference sequence). The CDR3 is 13 amino acids. Trimming took 3 bases from V and 3 from J, leaving 11 bases between them. For the CDR3, the DNA is TGCAGTGCTAGCCCTAGGAGGGACACTGAAGCTTTCTTT. It translates to CSASPRRDTEAFF.

This clonotype was observed at least ten times. The V gene is TRBV4-3, the J gene TRBJ1-6; D is ambiguous. The CDR3 covers 15 residues. Trimming removed 0 bases from V and 13 bases from J, with 16 bases in between. Looked up from germline, CDR1 is LGHNA and CDR2 is YSLEER. CDR3 protein: CASSQDLGPYRPLHF. DNA of the CDR3: TGCGCCAGCAGCCAAGATCTTGGGCCTTATCGGCCCCTCCACTTT.